This T cell receptor (beta chain) was retrieved from a study of T cells in Graves' hyperthyroidism and ophthalmopathy. Background on the study: The authors collected peripheral blood at initial diagnosis, before any treatment.

Germline V lookup: CDR1 DFQATT, CDR2 SNEGSKA (reference sequence). The CDR3 consists of 14 residues. The V and J ends lost 4 bases and 1 base respectively, with 13 bases between them. Notes on this clonotype: What it binds is not known.

Study-wide findings and caveats: Blood also contained most expanded thyroid clonotypes above 0.001.

RNA transcripts were the template for amplifying TCR beta CDR3 regions. The HTBI set primed first-round TCR CDR3 RT-PCR. TCRdb re-analysed the multiplex PCR reads in MiXCR, keeping a single row per CDR3 protein. The sample carries fewer than 650,000 distinct CDR3 sequences, about 14% recorded once. Diagnostic decisions used clinical symptoms, serum thyroxine and TRAb, thyroid ultrasound and orbital computed tomography. It was less than 13 ml of fresh peripheral blood that supplied the PBMCs. The specimen sequenced was blood. This TCR was recovered from a woman younger than 35 with Graves' ophthalmopathy. The chain recombines TRBV20-1 with TRBJ2-5, with D perhaps matching TRBD1 (6 bases). The CDR3 nucleotides are TGCAGTGCTAAAGGACAGTACATCCAAGAGACCCAGTACTTC. This sequence encodes CSAKGQYIQETQYF.